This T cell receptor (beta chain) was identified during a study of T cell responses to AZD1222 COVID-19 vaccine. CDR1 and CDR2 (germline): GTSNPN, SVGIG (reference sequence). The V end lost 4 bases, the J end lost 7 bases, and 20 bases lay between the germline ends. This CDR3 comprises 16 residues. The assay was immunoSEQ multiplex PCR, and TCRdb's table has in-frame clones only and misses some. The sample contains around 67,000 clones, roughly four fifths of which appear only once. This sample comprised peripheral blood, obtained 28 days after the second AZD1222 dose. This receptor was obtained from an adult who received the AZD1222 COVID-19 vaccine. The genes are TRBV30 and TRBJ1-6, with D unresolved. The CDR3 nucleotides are TGTGCCTGGACGAAAGGGAGGAAGCTCCCCAATTCACCCCTCCACTTT. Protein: CAWTKGRKLPNSPLHF.